This TCR beta chain appears in the sequencing data of a study of identical twins. Germline-derived CDR1 and CDR2 are DFQATT and SNEGSKA (reference sequence). This CDR3 has 14 residues. J lost 7 bases, V lost 1 base, and 5 bases had no gene match. In its sample, this clonotype was seen many times. MiXCR, applied by TCRdb to the 5' RACE reads, yields one record per CDR3 protein. The data contain hundreds of thousands of distinct CDR3 sequences, 18% of them seen just once; the ten biggest clones take up about an eighth. Another study also made use of these data, one on T cells expressing NK-cell markers. That study adds: Where several donors were concerned, these clonotypes also led the CD3+CD56-NKG2C+ fraction.

The source of this sequence is a woman under 30 in good health. V usage is TRBV20-1 and J usage is TRBJ2-1, with TRBD2 identical over 9 bases. Specimen: PBMCs. The CDR3 reads CSARASGGKNEQFF. The CDR3 DNA reads as TGCAGTGCTAGAGCCAGCGGGGGGAAAAATGAGCAGTTCTTC.